The 27 T cell receptor beta chains below were found in one sample sequenced in a study of blood T cell repertoires in COVID-19. Generated by immunoSEQ multiplex PCR, the TCRdb table keeps only in-frame clones and is missing some. The sample shows under 450,000 clones, roughly 84% of them seen only once. Sequences were obtained from PBMCs or T cells enriched from blood (not recorded which). All receptors derive from a woman aged 30 to 39 who had recovered from COVID-19.

The chain employs TRBV5-1 and TRBJ1-1; 8 positions agree with TRBD1. The CDR3 loop spans 13 amino acids. Germline V gene sequence: CDR1 SGHRS, CDR2 YFSETQ. V gave up 2 bases and J gave up 9 bases; unmatched junction bases: 6. The chain's CDR3 is CASSFLTGGKAFF. CDR3 nucleotide sequence: TGCGCCAGCAGCTTCCTTACAGGGGGAAAAGCTTTCTTT.

The rearrangement links TRBV2 to TRBJ1-5; 12 bases are shared with TRBD1. Trimming cost V 9 bases and J 6 bases; bases outside gene matches: 12. The CDR3 has 16 residues. Per the germline V gene, CDR1 is SNHLY and CDR2 is FYNNEI. The CDR3 DNA sequence: TGTGCCAGTTCCGGGACAGGGGGCCAGGTCGGTCAGCCCCAGCATTTT. Residues: CASSGTGGQVGQPQHF.

This clone was seen at least ten times. The chain has TRBV20-1 and TRBJ1-2; TRBD1 aligns across 7 bases. The germline V gene has CDR1 DFQATT and CDR2 SNEGSKA (reference sequence). Trimming cost V 3 bases and J 7 bases; bases outside gene matches: 11. The CDR3 has 14 residues. The CDR3 DNA reads as TGCAGTGCTAGTCAAGGAGCAGGGACAGTTGGCTACACCTTC. Amino acid sequence: CSASQGAGTVGYTF.

This chain uses TRBV11-2 with TRBJ1-1; 7 bases agree with TRBD1. V trimming: 5 bases; J trimming: 2 bases; junction bases outside the gene matches: 8. Per germline, CDR1 SGHAT and CDR2 FQNNGV. The CDR3 has 15 amino acids. As DNA, the CDR3 is TGTGCCAGCAGCCTCCGTCGACAGGGAAACACTGAAGCTTTCTTT. Encoded protein: CASSLRRQGNTEAFF.

The rearrangement joins TRBV29-1 to TRBJ2-3, with TRBD2 matching 10 bases. J was trimmed by 2 bases and V by 5 bases; bases with no gene match: 7. CDR3 length: 15 amino acids. Germline CDR1 and CDR2: SQVTM and ANQGSEA. The CDR3 nucleotides read TGCAGCGTTTCCGGACTAGCGGAGTACACAGATACGCAGTATTTT. This translates into CSVSGLAEYTDTQYF.

The chain joins TRBV2 to TRBJ2-1; 7 bases are shared with TRBD1. The trim removed 7 bases at V and 4 bases at J, leaving 4 bases unmatched. The CDR3 has 13 amino acids. Germline V gene lookup returns CDR1 SNHLY and CDR2 FYNNEI. The CDR3 sequence: CASKRDSYNEQFF. The CDR3 DNA sequence: TGTGCCAGCAAGAGGGACAGTTACAATGAGCAGTTCTTC. Looking up the rest from reference TRBV2 and TRBJ2-1 gives the full variable domain: EPEVTQTPSHQVTQMGQEVILRCVPISNHLYFYWYRQILGQKVEFLVSFYNNEISEKSEIFDDQFSVERPDGSNFTLKIRSTKLEDSAMYFCASKRDSYNEQFFGPGTRLTVL.

Only a few counts were recorded for this clone. This chain links TRBV7-3 with TRBJ2-1; 7 bases align to TRBD2. From germline, CDR1 is SGHTA and CDR2 FQGTGA. CDR3 length: 16 amino acids. V was pared by 0 bases and J by 0 bases, with 2 bases of the junction left unmatched. CDR3 protein: CASSLTGGSSYNEQFF. CDR3 DNA sequence: TGTGCCAGCAGCTTAACGGGGGGGTCCTCCTACAATGAGCAGTTCTTC.

The chain links TRBV7-9 to TRBJ1-5; D unclear. V was trimmed by 4 bases and J by 5 bases, leaving 18 bases between them. The germline V gene has CDR1 SEHNR and CDR2 FQNEAQ (reference sequence). The CDR3 length is 16 residues. The CDR3 spells CASSSGTPREDQPQHF. The CDR3 region has the DNA TGTGCCAGCAGCTCAGGTACTCCAAGGGAGGATCAGCCCCAGCATTTT. The full variable domain, its missing parts supplied by reference TRBV7-9 and TRBJ1-5, is DTGVSQNPRHKITKRGQNVTFRCDPISEHNRLYWYRQTLGQGPEFLTYFQNEAQLEKSRLLSDRFSAERPKGSFSTLEIQRTEQGDSAMYLCASSSGTPREDQPQHFGDGTRLSIL.

The chain is built from TRBV29-1 and TRBJ2-5, with D perhaps matching TRBD1 (5 bases). Germline CDR1 SQVTM, CDR2 ANQGSEA. The CDR3 extends over 14 amino acids. V lost 0 bases and J 4 bases, leaving 12 bases between the germline ends. CDR3 nucleotide sequence: TGCAGCGTTGAAGATCGTCAGGGAAGAGAGACCCAGTACTTC. Protein: CSVEDRQGRETQYF.

The chain joins TRBV4-1 to TRBJ2-5; TRBD2 agrees at 9 bases. This CDR3 is 16 amino acids long. Germline V gene lookup returns CDR1 MGHRA and CDR2 YSYEKL. V lost 5 bases, J lost 0 bases, and 7 bases stayed unmatched. Here the CDR3 reads CASSKRLAVYQETQYF. The CDR3 region has the DNA TGCGCCAGCAGCAAAAGACTAGCGGTGTACCAAGAGACCCAGTACTTC.

Here the CDR3 DNA reads TGTGCCACCAGCCGTAACCGGGGACAGGGTCTCAATGAGCAGTTCTTC. Amino acids: CATSRNRGQGLNEQFF. This rearrangement joins TRBV15 to TRBJ2-1; 9 positions agree with TRBD1. V lost 5 bases, J lost 6 bases, and 11 bases stayed unmatched. CDR1 and CDR2 (germline): LNHNV, YYDKDF (reference sequence). This CDR3 has 16 residues. The full variable domain, completed using reference TRBV15 and TRBJ2-1, is DAMVIQNPRYQVTQFGKPVTLSCSQTLNHNVMYWYQQKSSQAPKLLFHYYDKDFNNEADTPDNFQSRRPNTSFCFLDIRSPGLGDTAMYLCATSRNRGQGLNEQFFGPGTRLTVL.

J is TRBJ2-2 and V is TRBV4-1; D uncertain. This CDR3 region has 16 residues. Trimming took off 1 base at V and 2 bases at J, with 11 bases between the two ends. Germline V CDR1 and CDR2: MGHRA, YSYEKL. The CDR3 sequence: CASSQAPNSNTGELFF. For the CDR3, the DNA is TGCGCCAGCAGCCAAGCCCCGAACTCAAACACCGGGGAGCTGTTTTTT.

This clone showed up just a few times. The gene calls are TRBV15 and TRBJ2-3; no clear D gene. The CDR3 contains 12 residues. Germline CDR1 reads LNHNV; CDR2 reads YYDKDF (reference sequence). V gave up 5 bases and J gave up 0 bases, with 3 bases separating them. CDR3 amino acids: CATSPSTDTQYF. In DNA, the CDR3 is TGTGCCACCAGCCCGAGCACAGATACGCAGTATTTT.

This clone appeared a single time. The chain joins TRBV27 to TRBJ1-1; D might be TRBD1 (5 bases). V gave up 2 bases and J gave up 1 base, with 23 bases separating them. Germline CDR1 and CDR2: MNHEY and SMNVEV (reference sequence). The CDR3 covers 19 residues. CDR3 amino acids: CASSLIGLAGQRKNTEAFF. CDR3 sequence (DNA): TGTGCCAGCAGTTTAATCGGGTTAGCAGGGCAAAGAAAGAACACTGAAGCTTTCTTT.

This clone was counted once. J is TRBJ1-1 and V is TRBV7-8, with a possible D match to TRBD1 (5 bases). Trimming pared 3 bases from V and 5 bases from J, leaving 22 bases between. The CDR3 has 17 amino acids. The germline V gene has CDR1 SGHVS and CDR2 FQNEAQ. For the CDR3, the DNA is TGTGCCAGCAGCTTGCGGAGGAGGCCGGGGGTCGGGACTGAAGCTTTCTTT. Translated, it gives CASSLRRRPGVGTEAFF.

On this clone: A read error may account for a junction end that differs from germline. The rearrangement links TRBV7-7 to TRBJ2-1; the D gene is possibly TRBD1 (6 bases). The V gene's germline CDR1 is SSHAT and CDR2 FNYEAQ (reference sequence). The CDR3 has 16 residues. In DNA, the CDR3 is TGTGCTAGCAGCCGAACCACAGGGTCCCCTTACAATGAGCAGTTCTTC. Encoded protein: CASSRTTGSPYNEQFF.

As regards this clone: An end of the junction differs from the germline gene, which may be a read error. The chain carries TRBV28 and TRBJ2-4; TRBD1 matches 7 bases. Germline CDR1 reads MDHEN; CDR2 reads SYDVKM. This CDR3 region has 12 residues. The DNA of the CDR3 is TGTGCCAGCAGCCCCAGGGACAGCCCACATTCCTTC. This codes for CASSPRDSPHSF.

The CDR3 DNA follows: TGTGCCAGCAGCTCAACCAGGGGCAGGCTTTCCTACGAGCAGTACTTC. Translation gives CASSSTRGRLSYEQYF. The chain joins TRBV7-9 to TRBJ2-7; tentative D call: TRBD1 (6 bases). CDR1 and CDR2 from the germline V gene are SEHNR and FQNEAQ (reference sequence). V lost 4 bases to trimming and J lost 1 base, with 17 bases between them. The CDR3 sequence is 16 residues long.

The chain employs TRBV10-2 and TRBJ2-7; D possibly corresponds to TRBD1 (6 bases). Per the germline V gene, CDR1 is WSHSY and CDR2 is SAAADI. The germline V and J ends were trimmed by 6 bases and 0 bases, with 15 bases remaining between them. CDR3 length: 15 residues. DNA of the CDR3: TGCGCCAGCAGACCTCACAGGGATCTCTCCTACGAGCAGTACTTC. The encoded protein is CASRPHRDLSYEQYF.

CDR3 region: CASSLEDRGLNEQFF. The CDR3 DNA follows: TGTGCCAGCAGCTTAGAAGACAGGGGGCTGAATGAGCAGTTCTTC. V and J are TRBV7-6 and TRBJ2-1, with 10 bases lining up with TRBD1. V lost 1 base to trimming and J lost 7 bases; unmatched junction nucleotides: 4. The germline V gene has CDR1 SGHVS and CDR2 FNYEAQ. This CDR3 region has 15 residues.

This clone was observed once. V is TRBV27 and J is TRBJ1-3; perhaps TRBD1 as D (6 bases). There are 15 residues in the CDR3. V was trimmed by 1 base and J by 4 bases, leaving 11 bases between them. The germline V gene encodes CDR1 MNHEY and CDR2 SMNVEV (reference sequence). CDR3 DNA sequence: TGTGCCAGCAGTTTATTTCCAGGGGAGGGAAACACCATATATTTT. It specifies CASSLFPGEGNTIYF.

The chain uses TRBV7-9 and TRBJ1-2; unclear D gene. Germline-derived CDR1 and CDR2 are SEHNR and FQNEAQ (reference sequence). The CDR3 is 15 residues long. With 0 bases removed from V and 0 bases from J, the gap between germline ends came to 8 bases. The CDR3 DNA reads TGTGCCAGCAGCTTAGCGACCGGAGCTAACTATGGCTACACCTTC. Translating gives CASSLATGANYGYTF.

The chain is built from TRBV7-8 and TRBJ2-7, with 8 bases lining up with TRBD2. The length of the CDR3 is 18 residues. The trim removed 4 bases at V and 4 bases at J, leaving 18 bases unmatched. CDR1 and CDR2 (germline): SGHVS, FQNEAQ. The CDR3 DNA sequence: TGTGCCAGCAGCTACCTCCGGATCGGGGGGGCGTCCGAATACGAGCAGTACTTC. Translation: CASSYLRIGGASEYEQYF.

This rearrangement joins TRBV5-4 to TRBJ2-7; 8 bases agree with TRBD2. The ends lost 3 bases at V and 3 bases at J; junction bases unmatched: 8. CDR3 length equals 15 residues. Germline CDR1 is SGHNT and CDR2 is YYREEE (reference sequence). CDR3 residues: CASSSGGGSLYEQYF. DNA for the CDR3: TGTGCCAGCAGCTCAGGCGGGGGGTCGCTCTACGAGCAGTACTTC.

The V and J genes are TRBV30 and TRBJ1-6; TRBD1 matches at 7 bases. The CDR3 sequence is 15 residues long. Losses at the gene ends were 0 bases for V and 2 bases for J; bases not matched to a gene: 1. CDR1 is GTSNPN, CDR2 SVGIG, per germline (reference sequence). CDR3 coding DNA: TGTGCCTGGAGTGTAGGGGGCGCCTATAATTCACCCCTCCACTTT. This sequence encodes CAWSVGGAYNSPLHF.

The chain combines TRBV9 with TRBJ2-7, with D possibly TRBD2 on 6 matching bases. Germline V gene data show CDR1 as SGDLS and CDR2 as YYNGEE. V lost 0 bases and J 7 bases, leaving 17 bases between the germline ends. This CDR3 has 15 amino acids. In nucleotides, the CDR3 is TGTGCCAGCAGCGTAGGGGGGGACCCCCGGACTGAGCAGTACTTC. As protein: CASSVGGDPRTEQYF.

This clone was counted once. The CDR3 sequence is CASSFDRFREKLFF. The CDR3 region has the DNA TGTGCCAGCAGTTTCGACAGGTTTCGCGAAAAACTGTTTTTT. V gene TRBV27 combines with J gene TRBJ1-4; TRBD1 is a possible D gene (6 bases). Between the trimmed V and J ends, which lost 3 bases and 8 bases, there was a span of 13 bases. From germline, CDR1 is MNHEY and CDR2 SMNVEV (reference sequence). The CDR3 covers 14 residues.